This entry is about one T cell receptor beta chain. Per the authors' pipeline: By means of reference gene primer amplification, nucleated cell counts were estimated. Data came from immunoSEQ multiplex PCR; TCRdb stores just in-frame clones and leaves some out. V and J calls and clone size are copied from that table; D and trimming were computed from the DNA. The top ten clones hold roughly 21% of a sample with 220,000 or so clones, around four fifths of them seen once. This CDR3 region has 15 residues. J was trimmed by 0 bases and V by 5 bases; bases with no gene match: 3. Germline V gives CDR1 MNHEY, CDR2 SMNVEV (reference sequence). This sample stems from a study of blood T cell repertoires in COVID-19. For the study at large: From the United States, Italy and Spain came samples of acute and convalescent COVID-19. Sample material is recorded as cDNA or gDNA derived from T cells, B-cell-depleted T cells, or PBMCs.

This clonotype was obtained from a man aged 25-45 years with active or convalescent COVID-19. Sequencing input: peripheral blood. The chain is built from TRBV27 and TRBJ1-4; 7 positions agree with TRBD1. DNA of the CDR3: TGTGCCAGCAGTGGAAGGGGGCCAACTAATGAAAAACTGTTTTTT. Translated, it gives CASSGRGPTNEKLFF.